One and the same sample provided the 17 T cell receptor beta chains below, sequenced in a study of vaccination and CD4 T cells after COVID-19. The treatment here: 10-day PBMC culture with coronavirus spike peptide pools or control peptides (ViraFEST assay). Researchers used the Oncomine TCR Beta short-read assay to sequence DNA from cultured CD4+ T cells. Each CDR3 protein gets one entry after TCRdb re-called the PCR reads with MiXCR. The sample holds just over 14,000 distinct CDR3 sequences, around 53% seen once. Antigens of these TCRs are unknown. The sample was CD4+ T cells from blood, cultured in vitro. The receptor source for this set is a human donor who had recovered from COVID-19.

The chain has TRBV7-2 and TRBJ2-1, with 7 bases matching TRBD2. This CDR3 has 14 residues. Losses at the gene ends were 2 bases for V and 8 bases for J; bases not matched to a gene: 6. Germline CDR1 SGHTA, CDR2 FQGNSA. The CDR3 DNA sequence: TGTGCCAGCAGCTTAAGTGGACTAGGCGATGAGCAGTTCTTC. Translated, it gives CASSLSGLGDEQFF.

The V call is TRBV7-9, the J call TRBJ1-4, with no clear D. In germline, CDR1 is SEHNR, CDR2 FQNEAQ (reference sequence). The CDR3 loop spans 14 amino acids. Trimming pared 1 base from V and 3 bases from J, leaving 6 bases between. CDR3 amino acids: CASSLGGANEKLFF. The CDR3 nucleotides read TGTGCCAGCAGCTTAGGGGGAGCTAATGAAAAACTGTTTTTT.

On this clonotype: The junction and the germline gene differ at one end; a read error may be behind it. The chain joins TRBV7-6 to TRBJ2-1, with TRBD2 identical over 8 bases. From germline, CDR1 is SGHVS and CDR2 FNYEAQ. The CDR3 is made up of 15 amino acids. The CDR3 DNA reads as TGTGCCGGCAGCTTAACCACTAGCGGTTACAATGAGCAGTTCTTC. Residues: CAGSLTTSGYNEQFF.

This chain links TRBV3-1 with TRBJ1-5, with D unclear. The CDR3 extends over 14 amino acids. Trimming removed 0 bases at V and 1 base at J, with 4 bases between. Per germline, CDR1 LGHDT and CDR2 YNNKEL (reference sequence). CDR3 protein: CASSQEDSNQPQHF. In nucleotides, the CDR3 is TGTGCCAGCAGCCAAGAGGACAGCAATCAGCCCCAGCATTTT.

The chain's CDR3 is CATSRIKTGNGYEQYF. The CDR3 region has the DNA TGTGCCACCTCACGAATAAAGACAGGGAATGGGTACGAGCAGTACTTC. The chain uses TRBV24-1 and TRBJ2-7, with TRBD1 matching over 7 bases. There are 16 residues in the CDR3. The V segment lost 9 bases and the J segment 4 bases; nucleotides outside the gene matches: 17. The germline V gene has CDR1 KGHDR and CDR2 SFDVKD.

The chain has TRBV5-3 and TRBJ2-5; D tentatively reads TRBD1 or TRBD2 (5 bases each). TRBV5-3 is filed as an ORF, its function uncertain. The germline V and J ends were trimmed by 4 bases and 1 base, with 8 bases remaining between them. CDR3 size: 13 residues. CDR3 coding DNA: TGTGCCAGAAGCCCCGGGGCCCAAGAGACCCAGTACTTC. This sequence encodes CARSPGAQETQYF.

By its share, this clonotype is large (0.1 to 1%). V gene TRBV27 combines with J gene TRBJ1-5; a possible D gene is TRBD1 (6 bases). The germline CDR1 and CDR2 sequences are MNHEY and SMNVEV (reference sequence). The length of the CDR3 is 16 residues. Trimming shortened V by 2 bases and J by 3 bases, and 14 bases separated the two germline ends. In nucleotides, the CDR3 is TGTGCCAGCAGTTTAGGCAGGGGCGTCCCCAATCAGCCCCAGCATTTT. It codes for CASSLGRGVPNQPQHF.

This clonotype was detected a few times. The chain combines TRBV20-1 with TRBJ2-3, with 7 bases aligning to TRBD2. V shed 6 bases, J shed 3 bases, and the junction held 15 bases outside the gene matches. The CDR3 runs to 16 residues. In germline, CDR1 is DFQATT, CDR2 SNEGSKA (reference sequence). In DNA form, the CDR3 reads TGCAGTGCCCCATTGGGGGGGTCACCGTCAACAGATACGCAGTATTTT. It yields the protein CSAPLGGSPSTDTQYF.

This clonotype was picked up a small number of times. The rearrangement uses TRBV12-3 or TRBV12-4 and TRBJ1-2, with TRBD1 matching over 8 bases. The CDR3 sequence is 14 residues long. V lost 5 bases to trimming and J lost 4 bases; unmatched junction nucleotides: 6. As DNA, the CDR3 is TGTGCCAGCAGTCCCGGACAGGGTGCCTATGGCTACACCTTC. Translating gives CASSPGQGAYGYTF.

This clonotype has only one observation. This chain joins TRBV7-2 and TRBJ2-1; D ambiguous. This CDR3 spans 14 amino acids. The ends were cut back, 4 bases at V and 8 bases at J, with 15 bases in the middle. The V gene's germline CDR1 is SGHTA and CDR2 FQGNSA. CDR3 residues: CASSWGLEVDEQFF. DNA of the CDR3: TGTGCCAGCAGCTGGGGATTGGAAGTCGATGAGCAGTTCTTC.

The CDR3 reads CASSLGTLNSNQPQHF. The CDR3 bases are TGCGCCAGCAGCTTAGGTACCCTTAATAGCAATCAGCCCCAGCATTTT. This chain links TRBV5-1 with TRBJ1-5; no definite D call. The CDR3 length is 16 residues. V lost 2 bases to trimming and J lost 0 bases, with 12 bases between them. Germline CDR1 reads SGHRS; CDR2 reads YFSETQ.

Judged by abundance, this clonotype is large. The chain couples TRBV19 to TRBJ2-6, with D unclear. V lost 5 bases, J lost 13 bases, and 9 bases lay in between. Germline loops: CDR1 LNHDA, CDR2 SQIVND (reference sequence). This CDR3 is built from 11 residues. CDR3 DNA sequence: TGTGCCAGTAGTGGAGAGGTGGTCCTGACTTTC. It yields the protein CASSGEVVLTF.

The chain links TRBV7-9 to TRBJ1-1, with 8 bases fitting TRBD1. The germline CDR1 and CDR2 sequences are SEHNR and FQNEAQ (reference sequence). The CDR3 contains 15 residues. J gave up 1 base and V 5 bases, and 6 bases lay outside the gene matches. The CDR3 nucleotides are TGTGCCAGCAGCCCCCGACAGGGGAGGAACACTGAAGCTTTCTTT. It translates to CASSPRQGRNTEAFF.

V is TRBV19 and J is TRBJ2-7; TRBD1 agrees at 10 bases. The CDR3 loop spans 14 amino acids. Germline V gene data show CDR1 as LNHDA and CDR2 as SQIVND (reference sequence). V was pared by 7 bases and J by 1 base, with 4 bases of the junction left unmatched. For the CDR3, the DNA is TGTGCCAGTATGGGACAGGGGCCGTCCTACGAGCAGTACTTC. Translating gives CASMGQGPSYEQYF.

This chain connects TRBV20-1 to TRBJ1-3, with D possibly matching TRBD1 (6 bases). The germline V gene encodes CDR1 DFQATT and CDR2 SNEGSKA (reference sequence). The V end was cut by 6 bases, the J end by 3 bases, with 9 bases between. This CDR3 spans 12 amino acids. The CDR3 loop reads CSATGSGNTIYF. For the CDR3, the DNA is TGCAGTGCCACAGGGAGTGGAAACACCATATATTTT.

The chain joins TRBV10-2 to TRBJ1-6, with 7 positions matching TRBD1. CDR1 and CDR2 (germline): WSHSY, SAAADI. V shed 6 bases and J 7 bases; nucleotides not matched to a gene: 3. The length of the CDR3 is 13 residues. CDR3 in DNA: TGCGCCAGCAGAGGACAGGAAAATTCACCCCTCCACTTT. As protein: CASRGQENSPLHF.

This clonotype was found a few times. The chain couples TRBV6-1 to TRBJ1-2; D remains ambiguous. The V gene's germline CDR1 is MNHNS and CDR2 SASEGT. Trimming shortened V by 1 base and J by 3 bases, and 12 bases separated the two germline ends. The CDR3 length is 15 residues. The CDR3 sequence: CASSEGRGSDYGYTF. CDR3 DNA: TGTGCCAGCAGTGAAGGGAGAGGGTCCGACTATGGCTACACCTTC.